A single sample gave rise to the 24 T cell receptor beta chains below, sequenced in a study of a mutant IDH1 vaccine in newly diagnosed glioma. Time point of the sample: week 5, during vaccination. Vaccination used 300 ug of mutant IDH1 20-mer peptide per dose, with topical imiquimod. Profiled with immunoSEQ multiplex PCR; TCRdb holds only in-frame clones, not every one. The sample lists tens of thousands of clones; around 82% were seen once. The antigens these receptors bind are not known. The starting material was PBMCs, obtained from a glioma patient whose treatment included an IDH1 peptide vaccine. The receptors were gathered from a woman under 30 with glioma. Some clones in this sample may be carry-over from other donors' samples.

This chain uses TRBV13 with TRBJ1-2, with 10 bases identical to TRBD1. This CDR3 comprises 15 residues. Germline V gene sequence: CDR1 PRHDT, CDR2 FYEKMQ (reference sequence). The V segment lost 4 bases and the J segment 2 bases; nucleotides outside the gene matches: 4. The DNA of the CDR3 is TGTGCCAGCAGCTACCGGACAGGGGGAAACTATGGCTACACCTTC. The encoded protein is CASSYRTGGNYGYTF.

This clone was detected a few times. The V call is TRBV25-1, the J call TRBJ1-1; possible D gene TRBD1, 5 bases. CDR1 and CDR2 from the germline V gene are MGHDK and SYGVNS. CDR3 length equals 14 residues. Between the trimmed V and J ends, which lost 3 bases and 1 base, there was a span of 9 bases. As DNA, the CDR3 is TGTGCCAGCAGTGAGGGACGGACGAACACTGAAGCTTTCTTT. It specifies CASSEGRTNTEAFF.

The chain employs TRBV18 and TRBJ2-1; the match to TRBD2 covers 12 bases. Germline V CDR1 and CDR2: KGHSH, LQKENI. The CDR3 is made up of 16 amino acids. V was clipped by 3 bases and J by 5 bases; unmatched bases: 5. CDR3 in DNA: TGTGCCAGCTCACCCTTGACTAGCGGGAGAAACAATGAGCAGTTCTTC. It yields the protein CASSPLTSGRNNEQFF.

This clone was counted once. The CDR3: CASSSGSGNTIYF. The CDR3 DNA follows: TGCGCCAGCAGTTCTGGGAGTGGAAACACCATATATTTT. The V call is TRBV5-1, the J call TRBJ1-3, with D uncertain. V shed 5 bases and J shed 3 bases, with 9 bases lying between them. CDR1 is SGHRS, CDR2 YFSETQ, per germline. This CDR3 has 13 residues.

V usage is TRBV4-1 and J usage is TRBJ1-5; no definite D call. This CDR3 region has 13 residues. Germline CDR1 reads MGHRA; CDR2 reads YSYEKL. The germline V and J ends were trimmed by 3 bases and 9 bases, with 12 bases remaining between them. The CDR3 coding sequence is TGCGCCAGCAGCCAGGCCCCCCTCGGGCCCCAGCATTTT. This translates into CASSQAPLGPQHF.

J is TRBJ2-1 and V is TRBV29-1; tentative D call: TRBD2 (6 bases). The CDR3 covers 13 residues. Trimming stripped 1 base from V and 10 bases from J, with 14 bases between. Germline V gene sequence: CDR1 SQVTM, CDR2 ANQGSEA. CDR3 coding DNA: TGCAGCGTTGAAGGGGGAGGAGGCGGCGAGCAGTTCTTC. Translation: CSVEGGGGGEQFF.

The chain joins TRBV19 to TRBJ1-2; D is unresolved. The ends were cut back, 2 bases at V and 8 bases at J, with 9 bases in the middle. The CDR3 consists of 12 residues. Germline CDR1 LNHDA, CDR2 SQIVND (reference sequence). The CDR3 is CASSIMGGGYTF. CDR3 nucleotides: TGTGCCAGTAGTATAATGGGAGGAGGCTACACCTTC.

The chain has TRBV19 and TRBJ2-3, with TRBD1 matching 7 bases. CDR1 LNHDA and CDR2 SQIVND come from the germline V gene (reference sequence). Unmatched junction bases numbered 5, after V lost 1 base and J lost 1 base. This CDR3 has 16 amino acids. The CDR3 sequence: CASSIGGGAGTDTQYF. CDR3 in DNA: TGTGCCAGTAGTATAGGAGGGGGCGCGGGCACAGATACGCAGTATTTT.

V usage is TRBV7-6 and J usage is TRBJ1-2, with D tentatively TRBD1 (5 bases). CDR3 length equals 14 residues. The germline CDR1 and CDR2 sequences are SGHVS and FNYEAQ. V lost 5 bases and J lost 8, with 18 bases in between. CDR3 region: CASSLNPGERGYTF. The CDR3 nucleotides read TGTGCCAGCAGCCTCAATCCGGGGGAACGAGGCTACACCTTC.

The rearrangement joins TRBV30 to TRBJ2-5; TRBD1 or TRBD2 may be the D gene (5 bases each). The CDR3 runs 12 residues. The germline V gene encodes CDR1 GTSNPN and CDR2 SVGIG (reference sequence). The germline V and J ends were trimmed by 2 bases and 4 bases, with 8 bases remaining between them. This CDR3 is CAWSTGTETQYF. DNA for the CDR3: TGTGCCTGGAGTACCGGGACAGAGACCCAGTACTTC.

About this clone itself: Other nucleotide sequences in the sample specify the same CDR3. The chain employs TRBV2 and TRBJ2-3; D is ambiguous. With 3 bases removed from V and 3 bases from J, the gap between germline ends came to 1 base. This CDR3 is 11 amino acids long. Germline V gives CDR1 SNHLY, CDR2 FYNNEI. DNA of the CDR3: TGTGCCAGCAGTGAGACAGATACGCAGTATTTT. As protein: CASSETDTQYF. The full variable domain, with the rest looked up from reference TRBV2 and TRBJ2-3, is EPEVTQTPSHQVTQMGQEVILRCVPISNHLYFYWYRQILGQKVEFLVSFYNNEISEKSEIFDDQFSVERPDGSNFTLKIRSTKLEDSAMYFCASSETDTQYFGPGTRLTVL.

This clone was observed a handful of times. The chain uses TRBV9 and TRBJ2-5; TRBD2 matches 14 bases. V lost 4 bases, J lost 5 bases, and 7 bases stayed unmatched. Germline CDR1 SGDLS, CDR2 YYNGEE. This CDR3 comprises 16 residues. The CDR3 DNA is TGTGCCAGCAGCCGAGGACTAGCGGGAGGTGACGAGACCCAGTACTTC. It specifies CASSRGLAGGDETQYF.

The chain employs TRBV13 and TRBJ2-5; D uncertain. The V gene lost 3 bases and the J gene lost 2 bases, with 13 bases spanning the gap. The CDR3 consists of 15 residues. Germline loops: CDR1 PRHDT, CDR2 FYEKMQ (reference sequence). This CDR3 is CASSLSRLPQETQYF. Written as DNA, the CDR3 is TGTGCCAGCAGCTTGAGCAGGCTTCCGCAAGAGACCCAGTACTTC.

The chain joins TRBV29-1 to TRBJ2-7; D call uncertain. Trimming removed 3 bases from V and 2 bases from J, with 14 bases in between. This CDR3 comprises 14 residues. The germline V gene encodes CDR1 SQVTM and CDR2 ANQGSEA. CDR3 in amino acids: CSVEFLDQPYEQYF. CDR3 in DNA: TGCAGCGTTGAGTTTTTGGACCAACCCTACGAGCAGTACTTC.

This clone was picked up one time. J is TRBJ1-1 and V is TRBV7-8, with 7 bases aligning to TRBD1. CDR3 length equals 14 residues. V shed 5 bases, J shed 0 bases, and the junction held 3 bases outside the gene matches. Germline V gives CDR1 SGHVS, CDR2 FQNEAQ. CDR3 nucleotide sequence: TGTGCCAGCAGCCTAGGGACAGTGAACACTGAAGCTTTCTTT. Protein sequence: CASSLGTVNTEAFF. The whole variable domain, remainder taken from reference TRBV7-8 and TRBJ1-1, is GAGVSQSPRYKVAKRGQDVALRCDPISGHVSLFWYQQALGQGPEFLTYFQNEAQLDKSGLPSDRFFAERPEGSVSTLKIQRTQQEDSAVYLCASSLGTVNTEAFFGQGTRLTVV.

The chain combines TRBV28 with TRBJ1-1, with 7 bases identical to TRBD1. The CDR3 is 13 amino acids. V shed 8 bases and J 3 bases; nucleotides not matched to a gene: 6. The germline gives CDR1 MDHEN, CDR2 SYDVKM. CDR3 nucleotide sequence: TGTGCCAGCGGGGACAGAGCAGACACTGAAGCTTTCTTT. As protein: CASGDRADTEAFF.

The gene calls are TRBV6-6 and TRBJ1-4, with D uncertain. V lost 6 bases and J 8 bases, leaving 19 bases between the germline ends. The CDR3 is 15 amino acids. Germline CDR1 MNHNY, CDR2 SVGAGI (reference sequence). CDR3 protein: CASSARQASPEKLFF. CDR3 nucleotides: TGTGCCAGCAGCGCCCGACAAGCAAGTCCAGAAAAACTGTTTTTT.

The J gene is TRBJ1-1, the V gene TRBV5-1; D gene uncertain. V was shortened by 5 bases and J by 0 bases, with 11 bases between the two germline ends. This CDR3 region has 14 residues. Germline CDR1 is SGHRS and CDR2 is YFSETQ. DNA for the CDR3: TGCGCCAGCAGTGGGTACGGTATGAACACTGAAGCTTTCTTT. This codes for CASSGYGMNTEAFF.

CDR3 in amino acids: CASSPLGAGGAYEQYF. In DNA form, the CDR3 reads TGCGCCAGCAGCCCCCTGGGGGCAGGGGGTGCCTACGAGCAGTACTTC. The chain uses TRBV5-1 and TRBJ2-7; 7 bases align to TRBD1. This CDR3 comprises 16 residues. After removal of 4 bases from V and 2 bases from J, the junction contained 12 bases not matched to a gene. Germline-derived CDR1 and CDR2 are SGHRS and YFSETQ.

This clone was observed a few times. The chain employs TRBV7-6 and TRBJ1-1, with a tentative D call TRBD1 (6 bases). Deletions cut 1 base from V and 1 base from J, with 10 bases between. This CDR3 has 15 residues. Looked up from germline, CDR1 is SGHVS and CDR2 is FNYEAQ. CDR3 protein: CASSLGAGANTEAFF. In nucleotides, the CDR3 is TGTGCCAGCAGCTTAGGTGCAGGGGCGAACACTGAAGCTTTCTTT.

This chain uses TRBV7-2 with TRBJ1-2; D ambiguous. The V and J ends lost 4 bases and 2 bases respectively, with 11 bases between them. The CDR3 has 14 amino acids. Germline CDR1 SGHTA, CDR2 FQGNSA. CDR3 sequence (DNA): TGTGCCAGCAGCTCCCTAGCGGGCAACTATGGCTACACCTTC. Its protein is CASSSLAGNYGYTF.

This clone was found once. This rearrangement joins TRBV4-3 to TRBJ1-2; no definite D call. Trimming removed 3 bases at V and 4 bases at J, with 15 bases between. The V gene's germline CDR1 is LGHNA and CDR2 YSLEER. This CDR3 comprises 15 residues. The CDR3 region has the DNA TGCGCCAGCAGCCAGGGCAGGCGACCCTTCTATGGCTACACCTTC. Protein sequence: CASSQGRRPFYGYTF.

The chain couples TRBV11-1 to TRBJ1-1; D gene uncertain. CDR3 length: 13 amino acids. CDR1 SGHAT and CDR2 FQDESV come from the germline V gene (reference sequence). V lost 5 bases and J 8 bases, leaving 15 bases between the germline ends. The CDR3 is CASSLGLNGEAFF. As DNA, the CDR3 is TGTGCCAGCAGCCTTGGACTTAACGGGGAAGCTTTCTTT.

Only one count was recorded for this clone. This chain connects TRBV7-2 to TRBJ2-7; 10 nucleotides line up with TRBD2. CDR1 and CDR2 (germline): SGHTA, FQGNSA. This CDR3 has 18 residues. The V segment lost 5 bases and the J segment 3 bases; nucleotides outside the gene matches: 16. The chain's CDR3 is CASSGRPGRRLAGYEQYF. The CDR3 DNA reads as TGTGCCAGCAGCGGAAGGCCAGGCCGGAGACTAGCGGGCTACGAGCAGTACTTC.